The 15 T cell receptor beta chains below all came from one sample that was sequenced in a study of CD8+CD57+ T cells in acquired aplastic anemia. Genomic DNA, serving as template, underwent TCR beta VDJ and CDR3 profiling. TCRdb re-called the reads with MiXCR, one entry per CDR3 protein. Of under 150,000 distinct CDR3 sequences in the sample, approximately 41% were seen once. Sequencing was carried out using sorted CD4+, CD8+, or CD8+CD57+ T cells (not recorded which) from PBMCs. The receptors here all came from a human donor in good health, serving as a control.

The chain joins TRBV7-2 to TRBJ2-5, with D perhaps TRBD2 (6 bases). Per the germline V gene, CDR1 is SGHTA and CDR2 is FQGNSA. The V end lost 5 bases, the J end lost 9 bases, and 25 bases lay between the germline ends. The CDR3 runs to 16 residues. CDR3 coding DNA: TGTGCCAGCAGCCGACCTAACAGGTTGACTGGGGAGGCCCAGTACTTC. Amino acids: CASSRPNRLTGEAQYF.

This clonotype has at least ten counts. The chain recombines TRBV6-4 with TRBJ1-5; D is unclear. Trimming left V 0 bases short and J 9 bases short, with 9 bases between. The CDR3 is 13 residues long. CDR1 is MRHNA and CDR2 is SNTAGT in the germline V gene. CDR3 protein: CASSDSVLPPQHF. CDR3 bases: TGTGCCAGCAGTGACTCTGTCCTCCCGCCCCAGCATTTT.

For this clonotype: The junction departs from the called germline gene at one end, perhaps through a read error. V is TRBV10-2 and J is TRBJ1-6, with D maybe TRBD1 (5 bases). This CDR3 is 17 amino acids long. CDR1 and CDR2 (germline): WSHSY, SAAADI. CDR3 loop: CASSESPFRQPGSPLHF. CDR3 in DNA: TGCGCCAGCAGCGAGTCCCCCTTCCGACAGCCTGGGTCACCCCTCCACTTT.

The J gene is TRBJ1-1, the V gene TRBV20-1; no definite D call. The CDR3 loop spans 13 amino acids. V lost 6 bases to trimming and J lost 1 base, with 12 bases between them. Germline V gives CDR1 DFQATT, CDR2 SNEGSKA (reference sequence). The chain's CDR3 is CSAEKTANTEAFF. CDR3 DNA sequence: TGCAGTGCCGAAAAGACGGCGAACACTGAAGCTTTCTTT.

This clonotype appeared many times. The chain carries TRBV12-3 or TRBV12-4 and TRBJ2-7, with D hard to call. The CDR3 consists of 12 residues. Between the trimmed V and J ends, which lost 6 bases and 12 bases, there was a span of 18 bases. CDR3: CASSLRVLGLYF. The CDR3 DNA sequence: TGTGCCAGCAGCCTTAGGGTTCTAGGGCTGTACTTC.

V usage is TRBV6-1 and J usage is TRBJ1-4; D call uncertain. Germline CDR1 reads MNHNS; CDR2 reads SASEGT. CDR3 size: 15 residues. V gave up 5 bases and J gave up 3 bases, with 13 bases separating them. CDR3 sequence reads: CASSTMLAANEKLFF. The CDR3 nucleotides are TGTGCCAGCAGTACCATGTTGGCGGCTAATGAAAAACTGTTTTTT.

V is TRBV11-3 and J is TRBJ2-3, with a weak D call TRBD2 (5 bases). CDR3 size: 13 residues. V was cut by 5 bases and J by 10 bases, with 16 bases left in between. Germline loops: CDR1 SGHNT, CDR2 YENEEA. CDR3 nucleotide sequence: TGTGCCAGCAGCACGGGGAACGACGCTCCGCAGTATTTT. It is translated as CASSTGNDAPQYF.

There are many counts of this clonotype. V usage is TRBV6-1 and J usage is TRBJ2-1; possible D gene TRBD2, 5 bases. The V gene lost 6 bases and the J gene lost 1 base, with 7 bases spanning the gap. Per the germline V gene, CDR1 is MNHNS and CDR2 is SASEGT. This CDR3 spans 13 amino acids. The CDR3 spells CASRRVSYNEQFF. The CDR3 DNA sequence: TGTGCCAGCAGGAGGGTGTCCTACAATGAGCAGTTCTTC.

This clonotype appeared once. Germline is not matched at one junction end, which may reflect a read error. J is TRBJ1-2 and V is TRBV6-4, with D perhaps TRBD1 (5 bases). The CDR3 spans 13 residues. Germline CDR1 and CDR2: MRHNA and SNTAGT. CDR3 sequence: CASSYSGGDGYTF. The DNA of the CDR3 is TGTGCCAGCAGTTACTCGGGAGGGGATGGCTACACCTTC.

This clonotype was seen ten or more times. V is TRBV20-1 and J is TRBJ2-7; no reliable D call. Germline V gene sequence: CDR1 DFQATT, CDR2 SNEGSKA (reference sequence). The V end was cut by 3 bases, the J end by 0 bases, with 6 bases between. This CDR3 spans 12 amino acids. CDR3 sequence (DNA): TGCAGTGCTAGCGCGAACTCCTACGAGCAGTACTTC. Its translation is CSASANSYEQYF.

The chain links TRBV20-1 to TRBJ2-5; 11 bases agree with TRBD2. CDR1 DFQATT and CDR2 SNEGSKA come from the germline V gene (reference sequence). V trimming: 4 bases; J trimming: 3 bases; junction bases outside the gene matches: 7. CDR3 size: 15 residues. CDR3 nucleotides: TGCAGTGCTACAAGATCGGGACTAGCGGAAGAGACCCAGTACTTC. As protein: CSATRSGLAEETQYF.

This clonotype has more than one count but fewer than ten. The chain carries TRBV10-1 and TRBJ1-6; no clear D. Germline V CDR1 and CDR2: WNHNN, SYGVQD (reference sequence). V dropped 4 bases and J dropped 4 bases, with 17 bases sitting between them. The CDR3 spans 17 residues. The CDR3 loop reads CASSVWPAGKYNSPLHF. CDR3 DNA sequence: TGCGCCAGCAGTGTGTGGCCCGCAGGCAAATATAATTCACCCCTCCACTTT.

This clonotype was counted at least ten times. V and J are TRBV11-2 and TRBJ1-4; 7 positions match TRBD1. CDR1 and CDR2 from the germline V gene are SGHAT and FQNNGV. This CDR3 has 13 residues. The V gene end was trimmed by 5 bases and the J gene end by 15 bases; junction bases not matched to a gene: 12. CDR3: CASSPGQVSLMFF. CDR3 DNA: TGTGCCAGCAGCCCAGGACAGGTCTCGTTGATGTTTTTT.

This clonotype was observed at least ten times. The chain recombines TRBV6-1 with TRBJ1-5, with 8 bases identical to TRBD1. This CDR3 has 14 residues. From germline, CDR1 is MNHNS and CDR2 SASEGT. J gave up 7 bases and V 4 bases, and 6 bases lay outside the gene matches. CDR3: CASSAQGVQQPQHF. The CDR3 DNA is TGTGCCAGCAGTGCACAGGGGGTTCAGCAGCCCCAGCATTTT.

On this clonotype: This may arise from a read error, as a much more abundant clone is one base away. The chain is built from TRBV6-1 and TRBJ1-5, with a weak D call TRBD1 (5 bases). This CDR3 contains 13 residues. V lost 8 bases and J 3 bases, leaving 11 bases between the germline ends. Germline V gene lookup returns CDR1 MNHNS and CDR2 SASEGT. The CDR3 sequence is CASGVGHNQPQHF. The CDR3 nucleotides are TGTGCCAGCGGAGTCGGACACAATCAGCCCCAGCATTTT.